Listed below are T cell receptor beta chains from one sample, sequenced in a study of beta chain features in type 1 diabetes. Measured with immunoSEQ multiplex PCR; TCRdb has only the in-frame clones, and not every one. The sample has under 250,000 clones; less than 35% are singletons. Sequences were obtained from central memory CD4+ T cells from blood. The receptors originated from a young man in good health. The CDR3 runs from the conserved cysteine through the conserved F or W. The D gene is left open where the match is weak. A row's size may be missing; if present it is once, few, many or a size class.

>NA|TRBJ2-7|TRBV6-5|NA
CASSSPRRARYEQYF
TGTGCCAGCAGTTCCCCCCGGAGGGCGAGATACGAGCAGTACTTC
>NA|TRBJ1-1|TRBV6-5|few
CASGRGVSTEAFF
TGTGCCAGCGGACGGGGAGTCAGTACTGAAGCTTTCTTT
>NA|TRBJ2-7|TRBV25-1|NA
CASSVGAERSYEQYF
TGTGCCAGCAGTGTTGGAGCCGAGCGATCCTACGAGCAGTACTTC
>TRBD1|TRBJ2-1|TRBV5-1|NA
CASSLGQGVNEQFF
TGCGCCAGCAGCTTGGGACAGGGGGTTAATGAGCAGTTCTTC
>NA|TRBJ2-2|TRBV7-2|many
CASSLRAAQSFTGELFF
TGTGCCAGCAGCCTTAGGGCAGCCCAGAGCTTCACCGGGGAGCTGTTTTTT
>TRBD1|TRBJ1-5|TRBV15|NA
CATSRGRTGTGLSNQPQHF
TGTGCCACCAGCAGAGGCCGAACCGGGACAGGATTAAGCAATCAGCCCCAGCATTTT
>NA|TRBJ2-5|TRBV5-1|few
CASSAEETQYF
TGCGCCAGCTCCGCGGAAGAGACCCAGTACTTC
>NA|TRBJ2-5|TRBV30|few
CAWSEGMDGTLQETQYF
TGTGCCTGGAGCGAGGGGATGGACGGGACTCTCCAAGAGACCCAGTACTTC
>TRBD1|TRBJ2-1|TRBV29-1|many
CSVVRGQSSYNEQFF
TGCAGCGTTGTTCGGGGACAGAGCTCCTACAATGAGCAGTTCTTC
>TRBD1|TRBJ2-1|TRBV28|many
CASIRTGGAGNEQFF
TGTGCCAGCATCAGAACAGGGGGCGCCGGCAATGAGCAGTTCTTC
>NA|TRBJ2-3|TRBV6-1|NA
CASLSTSTDTQYF
TGTGCCAGCCTATCGACAAGCACAGATACGCAGTATTTT
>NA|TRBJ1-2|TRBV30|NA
CAWSVTGLGYGYTF
TGTGCCTGGAGTGTAACTGGCCTTGGCTATGGCTACACCTTC
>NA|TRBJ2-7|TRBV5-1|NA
CASKRTYGAPESSYEQYF
TGCGCCAGCAAGAGGACGTACGGGGCTCCGGAGAGCTCCTACGAGCAGTACTTC
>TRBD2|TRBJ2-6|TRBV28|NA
CASSLGTSGVSGANVLTF
TGTGCCAGCAGTTTAGGTACTAGCGGAGTCTCTGGGGCCAACGTCCTGACTTTC
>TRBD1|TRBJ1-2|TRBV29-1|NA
CSVVTSGQGYGYTF
TGCAGCGTCGTCACTTCAGGACAGGGTTATGGCTACACCTTC
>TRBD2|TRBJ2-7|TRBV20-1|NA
CSAKRGNEQYF
TGCAGTGCTAAGCGGGGGAACGAGCAGTACTTC
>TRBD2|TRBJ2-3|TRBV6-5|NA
CASSLAGLSTDTQYF
TGTGCCAGCAGCTTAGCGGGTCTTAGCACAGATACGCAGTATTTT
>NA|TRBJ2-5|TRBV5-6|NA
CASSGGLGPETQYF
TGTGCCAGCAGCGGAGGGCTGGGGCCAGAGACCCAGTACTTC
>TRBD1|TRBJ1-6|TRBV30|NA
CAWSVPGQWYSPLHF
TGTGCCTGGAGCGTTCCGGGACAGTGGTATTCACCCCTCCACTTT
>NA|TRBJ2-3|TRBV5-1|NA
CASSSPPHYGDLTDTQYF
TGCGCCAGCAGCTCCCCCCCCCATTACGGGGACCTAACAGATACGCAGTATTTT
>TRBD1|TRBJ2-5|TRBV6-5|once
CASSYSGQRGETQYF
TGTGCCAGCAGTTACTCGGGACAGCGTGGAGAGACCCAGTACTTC
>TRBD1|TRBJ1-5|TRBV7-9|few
CASSPTGQSNQPQHF
TGTGCCAGCAGCCCCACGGGACAGAGCAATCAGCCCCAGCATTTT
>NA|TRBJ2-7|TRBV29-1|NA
CSAGREPTYEQYF
TGCAGCGCCGGCAGGGAGCCAACCTACGAGCAGTACTTC
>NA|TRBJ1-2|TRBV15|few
CATSRAWGGTDSGYTF
TGTGCCACCAGCAGAGCTTGGGGAGGGACCGACTCTGGCTACACCTTC
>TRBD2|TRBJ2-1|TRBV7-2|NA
CASSLEAAGGHNEQFF
TGTGCCAGCAGCTTAGAGGCAGCGGGGGGGCACAATGAGCAGTTCTTC
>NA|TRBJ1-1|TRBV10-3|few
CAISPGPTEAFF
TGTGCCATCAGCCCAGGACCCACTGAAGCTTTCTTT
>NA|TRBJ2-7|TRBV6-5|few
CASTNGGSYEQYF
TGTGCCAGCACCAACGGGGGCTCCTACGAGCAGTACTTC
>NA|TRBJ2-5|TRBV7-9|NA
CASSVWTVRQETQYF
TGTGCCAGCAGTGTGTGGACGGTCCGACAAGAGACCCAGTACTTC
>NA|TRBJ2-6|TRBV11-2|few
CASIDPGLGSGANVLTF
TGTGCCAGCATCGATCCGGGACTGGGTTCTGGGGCCAACGTCCTGACTTTC
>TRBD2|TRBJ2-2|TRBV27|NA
CASSFQSGRMAGELFF
TGTGCCAGCAGTTTCCAGTCCGGGAGGATGGCCGGGGAGCTGTTTTTT
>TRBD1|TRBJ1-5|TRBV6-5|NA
CASSYSRTGNQPQHF
TGTGCCAGCAGTTACTCGAGGACAGGGAATCAGCCCCAGCATTTT
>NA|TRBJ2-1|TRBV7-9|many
CASSTFRDNEQFF
TGTGCCAGCAGTACTTTCAGGGACAATGAGCAGTTCTTC
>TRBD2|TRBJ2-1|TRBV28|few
CASRPTSPFSYNEQFF
TGTGCCAGCAGGCCGACTAGCCCTTTCTCCTACAATGAGCAGTTCTTC
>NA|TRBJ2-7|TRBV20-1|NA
CSVGHSYEQYF
TGCAGTGTCGGGCATTCCTACGAGCAGTACTTC
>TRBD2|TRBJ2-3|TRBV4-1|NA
CASSDGTSGLISTDTQYF
TGCGCCAGCAGCGACGGGACTAGCGGGCTGATAAGCACAGATACGCAGTATTTT
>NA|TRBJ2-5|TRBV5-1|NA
CASSLRNPQETQYF
TGCGCCAGCAGCTTGAGGAACCCCCAAGAGACCCAGTACTTC
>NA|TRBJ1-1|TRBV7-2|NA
CASSLGLVTEAFF
TGTGCCAGCAGCTTAGGTTTGGTAACTGAAGCTTTCTTT
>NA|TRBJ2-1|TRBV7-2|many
CASSFTGAPGEQFF
TGTGCCAGCAGCTTCACGGGGGCGCCAGGTGAGCAGTTCTTC
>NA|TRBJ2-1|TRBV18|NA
CASSPMGHDNNEQFF
TGTGCCAGCTCACCGATGGGGCACGATAACAATGAGCAGTTCTTC
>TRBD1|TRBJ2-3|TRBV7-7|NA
CASSSSTGSTDTQYF
TGTGCCAGCAGCTCCTCGACAGGGAGCACAGATACGCAGTATTTT
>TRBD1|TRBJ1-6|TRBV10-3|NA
CAISGQGGYNSPLHF
TGTGCCATCAGTGGGCAGGGGGGATATAATTCACCCCTCCACTTT
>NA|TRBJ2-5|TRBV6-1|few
CASRQQQETQYF
TGTGCCAGCAGACAACAACAAGAGACCCAGTACTTC
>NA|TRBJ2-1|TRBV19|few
CASSTLVALAYNEQFF
TGTGCCAGTAGTACCTTAGTGGCTCTAGCCTACAATGAGCAGTTCTTC
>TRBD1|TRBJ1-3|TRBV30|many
CAWRRDRVFSGNTIYF
TGTGCCTGGCGCCGGGACAGAGTATTCTCTGGAAACACCATATATTTT
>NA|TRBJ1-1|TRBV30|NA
CAWSPPTGLGGTEAFF
TGTGCCTGGAGTCCCCCTACAGGGCTGGGGGGGACTGAAGCTTTCTTT
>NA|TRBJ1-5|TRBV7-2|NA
CASSLRFNSNQPQHF
TGTGCCAGCAGCTTGAGATTCAATAGCAATCAGCCCCAGCATTTT
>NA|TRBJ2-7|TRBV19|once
CASSPTLLQRSSYEQYF
TGTGCCAGTAGCCCGACCCTTCTACAAAGGAGCTCCTACGAGCAGTACTTC
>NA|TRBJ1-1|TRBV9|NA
CASSVEAANTEAFF
TGTGCCAGCAGCGTAGAGGCAGCGAACACTGAAGCTTTCTTT
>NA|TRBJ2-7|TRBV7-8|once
CASSFTPDEQYF
TGTGCCAGCAGCTTCACACCGGACGAGCAGTACTTC
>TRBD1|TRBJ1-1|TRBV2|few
CASKPDRGPAEAFF
TGTGCCAGCAAACCGGACAGGGGGCCCGCTGAAGCTTTCTTT
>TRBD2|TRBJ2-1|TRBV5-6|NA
CASSSNLAGAVGEQFF
TGTGCCAGCAGCTCAAACCTAGCGGGAGCGGTCGGTGAGCAGTTCTTC
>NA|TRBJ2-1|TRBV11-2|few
CASSLERQNNEQFF
TGTGCCAGCAGCTTAGAGAGACAGAACAATGAGCAGTTCTTC
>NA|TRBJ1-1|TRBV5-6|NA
CASSLSRNTEAFF
TGTGCCAGCAGTCTCTCACGGAACACTGAAGCTTTCTTT
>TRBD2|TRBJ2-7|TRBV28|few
CASSLVTSGSYEQYF
TGTGCCAGCAGTTTGGTGACTAGCGGATCCTACGAGCAGTACTTC
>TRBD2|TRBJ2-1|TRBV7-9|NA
CASSPGLAGWSEQFF
TGTGCCAGCAGCCCCGGACTAGCGGGATGGAGTGAGCAGTTCTTC